The next 11 T cell receptor beta chains were all read from a single sample in a study of shared clonotypes between healthy human individuals. The assay was immunoSEQ multiplex PCR, and TCRdb's table has in-frame clones only and misses some. This sample has nearly 1,000,000 clones, with over 60% found just once. The sample consisted of memory CD4+ T cells sorted from blood. The subset was: CD45RA-negative fraction. The receptors originated from a man in his late teens or twenties in good health.

V is TRBV2 and J is TRBJ2-1, with D possibly being TRBD1 or TRBD2 (9 bases each). Germline V gene data show CDR1 as SNHLY and CDR2 as FYNNEI. Trimming pared 4 bases from V and 6 bases from J, leaving 22 bases between. CDR3 length: 17 residues. The CDR3 DNA sequence: TGTGCCAGCAGTGCCGGGACAGGGACTAGCTTTGGCAATGAGCAGTTCTTC. Translating it yields CASSAGTGTSFGNEQFF.

The V call is TRBV5-5, the J call TRBJ1-4; D remains ambiguous. There are 14 residues in the CDR3. Trimming took 4 bases from V and 5 from J, leaving 12 bases between them. Germline CDR1 reads SGHKS; CDR2 reads YYEKEE (reference sequence). DNA for the CDR3: TGTGCCAGCAGCCCCCGGCCGATAAATGAAAAACTGTTTTTT. This sequence encodes CASSPRPINEKLFF.

The chain recombines TRBV11-2 with TRBJ2-3; no definite D call. The germline V and J ends were trimmed by 1 base and 6 bases, with 5 bases remaining between them. The CDR3 totals 12 residues. Germline V lookup: CDR1 SGHAT, CDR2 FQNNGV. This CDR3 reads CASSLGMDTQYF. In DNA, the CDR3 is TGTGCCAGCAGCTTAGGCATGGATACGCAGTATTTT.

This clone was seen at least ten times. CDR3 region: CASGWGNYGYTF. The CDR3 coding sequence is TGTGCAAGCGGGTGGGGCAACTATGGCTACACCTTC. The V gene is TRBV6-5, the J gene TRBJ1-2; a weak D match, TRBD1 (5 bases). CDR3 length: 12 residues. From germline, CDR1 is MNHEY and CDR2 SVGAGI.

This clone has only one observation. The rearrangement joins TRBV11-2 to TRBJ1-1, with 10 bases identical to TRBD1. This CDR3 is 16 amino acids long. V shed 6 bases and J 4 bases; nucleotides not matched to a gene: 11. The germline V gene encodes CDR1 SGHAT and CDR2 FQNNGV. In DNA form, the CDR3 reads TGTGCCAGCAGGGTAGGGACAGGGGAATTGAGCACTGAAGCTTTCTTT. Its protein product is CASRVGTGELSTEAFF. Using reference TRBV11-2 and TRBJ1-1 for the parts outside the CDR3, the full variable domain is EAGVAQSPRYKIIEKRQSVAFWCNPISGHATLYWYQQILGQGPKLLIQFQNNGVVDDSQLPKDRFSAERLKGVDSTLKIQPAKLEDSAVYLCASRVGTGELSTEAFFGQGTRLTVV.

This chain joins TRBV5-1 and TRBJ2-2; the match to TRBD2 covers 9 bases. Germline loops: CDR1 SGHRS, CDR2 YFSETQ. V trimming: 1 base; J trimming: 5 bases; junction bases outside the gene matches: 6. This CDR3 has 16 amino acids. As DNA, the CDR3 is TGCGCCAGCAGCTTGATACCAGCGGGAGGAACCGGGGAGCTGTTTTTT. Translated, it gives CASSLIPAGGTGELFF.

This clone was seen a handful of times. The CDR3 DNA sequence: TGCGCCAGCAGCTTGACACGCGGGGAAAAACTGTTTTTT. It yields the protein CASSLTRGEKLFF. The chain combines TRBV5-1 with TRBJ1-4; D not resolved. Trimming cost V 1 base and J 8 bases, with 9 bases left between them. Germline V gives CDR1 SGHRS, CDR2 YFSETQ. The CDR3 has 13 amino acids.

The V and J genes are TRBV19 and TRBJ1-1; 9 bases match TRBD1. This CDR3 is 18 amino acids long. The germline gives CDR1 LNHDA, CDR2 SQIVND (reference sequence). Trimming took 3 bases from V and 0 from J; bases not matched to a gene: 11. CDR3 nucleotide sequence: TGTGCCAGTAGTATCCCGGGACAGGGAAAGGGGTTGAACACTGAAGCTTTCTTT. Translating gives CASSIPGQGKGLNTEAFF. The whole variable domain, filled in from reference TRBV19 and TRBJ1-1, reads DGGITQSPKYLFRKEGQNVTLSCEQNLNHDAMYWYRQDPGQGLRLIYYSQIVNDFQKGDIAEGYSVSREKKESFPLTVTSAQKNPTAFYLCASSIPGQGKGLNTEAFFGQGTRLTVV.

The chain recombines TRBV5-4 with TRBJ2-1, with 12 bases identical to TRBD1. The CDR3 covers 16 residues. V gave up 4 bases and J gave up 7 bases; unmatched junction bases: 9. Germline assignment: CDR1 SGHNT and CDR2 YYREEE (reference sequence). The CDR3 sequence is CASSAPGTGGQNEQFF. CDR3 in DNA: TGTGCCAGCAGCGCTCCCGGGACAGGGGGCCAGAATGAGCAGTTCTTC.

This rearrangement joins TRBV18 to TRBJ1-1; a possible D gene is TRBD1 (5 bases). This CDR3 is built from 14 residues. Germline CDR1 and CDR2: KGHSH and LQKENI. The V end was cut by 3 bases, the J end by 4 bases, with 12 bases between. CDR3 sequence reads: CASSPAGRGTEAFF. CDR3 DNA: TGTGCCAGCTCACCGGCGGGGCGAGGCACTGAAGCTTTCTTT.

The chain links TRBV14 to TRBJ2-3; possible D gene TRBD2, 7 bases. CDR3 size: 16 residues. Trimming pared 0 bases from V and 2 bases from J, leaving 12 bases between. Germline V gene sequence: CDR1 SGHDN, CDR2 FVKESK. CDR3 sequence (DNA): TGTGCCAGCAGCCAAGATGCGGGGGCCGCCACAGATACGCAGTATTTT. Protein sequence: CASSQDAGAATDTQYF.